One sample yielded the 19 T cell receptor beta chains listed below, sequenced in a study of shared clonotypes between healthy human individuals. The protocol was immunoSEQ multiplex PCR, while the TCRdb copy is restricted to in-frame clones and leaves out a portion. The table lists about 2 million clones, roughly 94% of them singletons. Sequencing input: naive CD4+ T cells sorted from blood. Subset meaning: CD45RA+ positively selected. These receptors were taken from a man younger than 35 in good health.

V is TRBV4-3 and J is TRBJ2-1; D is uncertain. The V end lost 1 base, the J end lost 5 bases, and 12 bases lay between the germline ends. From germline, CDR1 is LGHNA and CDR2 YSLEER. CDR3 size: 15 residues. The CDR3 bases are TGCGCCAGCAGCCAAGTACCCCGAGTAAACAATGAGCAGTTCTTC. Its translation: CASSQVPRVNNEQFF.

The chain uses TRBV7-8 and TRBJ2-2; the D gene is possibly TRBD1 (5 bases). Trimming took off 5 bases at V and 1 base at J, with 8 bases between the two ends. CDR3 size: 14 residues. Germline V gene sequence: CDR1 SGHVS, CDR2 FQNEAQ. DNA for the CDR3: TGTGCCAGCAGCGTCACAGGGAACACCGGGGAGCTGTTTTTT. Its translation: CASSVTGNTGELFF.

Only one count was recorded for this clone. The chain has TRBV7-2 and TRBJ1-1; D unclear. Trimming shortened V by 1 base and J by 6 bases, and 6 bases separated the two germline ends. The length of the CDR3 is 12 residues. From germline, CDR1 is SGHTA and CDR2 FQGNSA. The CDR3 DNA is TGTGCCAGCAGCTTAGAAGGGTCTGAAGCTTTCTTT. This sequence encodes CASSLEGSEAFF.

The genes are TRBV5-1 and TRBJ1-5; 7 bases line up with TRBD1. Germline assignment: CDR1 SGHRS and CDR2 YFSETQ. CDR3 length equals 15 residues. Unmatched junction bases numbered 5, after V lost 3 bases and J lost 2 bases. The CDR3: CASSYQGVGNQPQHF. The CDR3 coding sequence is TGCGCCAGCAGCTACCAGGGGGTGGGCAATCAGCCCCAGCATTTT.

The chain couples TRBV28 to TRBJ2-1, with 8 bases aligning to TRBD2. V gave up 4 bases and J gave up 8 bases; unmatched junction bases: 10. CDR1 and CDR2 (germline): MDHEN, SYDVKM. The CDR3 totals 15 residues. The chain's CDR3 is CASSSSGGGTYEQFF. As DNA, the CDR3 is TGTGCCAGCAGTTCCTCCGGGGGGGGCACCTATGAGCAGTTCTTC.

Concerning this clone itself: This CDR3 is also generated by other DNA sequences in the sample. V usage is TRBV6-5 and J usage is TRBJ1-2; the D gene is possibly TRBD1 (6 bases). CDR1 and CDR2 (germline): MNHEY, SVGAGI. Trimming left V 0 bases short and J 2 bases short, with 7 bases between. The CDR3 has 14 amino acids. Written as DNA, the CDR3 is TGTGCCAGCAGTTACTCAACAGGGAACTATGGCTACACCTTC. Translating gives CASSYSTGNYGYTF.

This clone occurred once. The chain couples TRBV19 to TRBJ2-3; possibly TRBD2 for D (6 bases). Trimming stripped 4 bases from V and 2 bases from J, with 10 bases between. The CDR3 spans 14 residues. Germline V gene data show CDR1 as LNHDA and CDR2 as SQIVND (reference sequence). The CDR3, as DNA: TGTGCCAGTAGTAGGGACTTACTCACAGATACGCAGTATTTT. Its translation is CASSRDLLTDTQYF.

Concerning this clone: This sample also contains other DNA sequences that code for the same CDR3. The V and J genes are TRBV29-1 and TRBJ2-5; D is ambiguous. The CDR3 contains 10 residues. Between the trimmed V and J ends, which lost 7 bases and 1 base, there was a span of 4 bases. Germline CDR1 and CDR2: SQVTM and ANQGSEA. The CDR3 protein is CSARQETQYF. The CDR3 region has the DNA TGCAGCGCCCGCCAAGAGACCCAGTACTTC. Drawing the rest from reference TRBV29-1 and TRBJ2-5, the complete variable domain is SAVISQKPSRDICQRGTSLTIQCQVDSQVTMMFWYRQQPGQSLTLIATANQGSEATYESGFVIDKFPISRPNLTFSTLTVSNMSPEDSSIYLCSARQETQYFGPGTRLLVL.

As concerns this clone: Other DNA sequences in the sample encode the same CDR3. This rearrangement joins TRBV7-2 to TRBJ2-7; D not resolved. CDR3 length: 13 residues. The germline CDR1 and CDR2 sequences are SGHTA and FQGNSA. Trimming left V 5 bases short and J 0 bases short, with 8 bases between. As DNA, the CDR3 is TGTGCCAGCAGCCGACCCTCCTCCTACGAGCAGTACTTC. Translation gives CASSRPSSYEQYF.

The chain has TRBV5-1 and TRBJ2-1; D possibly corresponds to TRBD2 (5 bases). Per the germline V gene, CDR1 is SGHRS and CDR2 is YFSETQ. The V and J ends lost 1 base and 7 bases respectively, with 12 bases between them. There are 14 residues in the CDR3. The CDR3 loop is CASSLSSSQNEQFF. The DNA for the CDR3 is TGCGCCAGCAGCTTGTCATCTAGCCAGAATGAGCAGTTCTTC.

V gene TRBV6-6 combines with J gene TRBJ1-3, with TRBD1 identical over 7 bases. CDR1 is MNHNY and CDR2 is SVGAGI in the germline V gene (reference sequence). The CDR3 extends over 15 amino acids. With 5 bases clipped from V and 3 bases from J, the junction kept 7 bases outside the gene matches. CDR3 sequence reads: CASSPGQVLGNTIYF. The CDR3 bases are TGTGCCAGCAGTCCCGGACAGGTCCTTGGAAACACCATATATTTT.

This sequence joins TRBV6-4 and TRBJ2-7; D is ambiguous. Between the trimmed V and J ends, which lost 3 bases and 2 bases, there was a span of 11 bases. The germline CDR1 and CDR2 sequences are MRHNA and SNTAGT. The CDR3 length is 14 residues. CDR3 bases: TGTGCCAGCAGTGAAGGCCCAAACGCCTACGAGCAGTACTTC. It yields the protein CASSEGPNAYEQYF.

Written as DNA, the CDR3 is TGTGCCAGCAGCCTCACAGGGGGAAATTGGTCACCCCTCCACTTT. Its protein is CASSLTGGNWSPLHF. This chain connects TRBV28 to TRBJ1-6, with TRBD1 matching 8 bases. The CDR3 totals 15 residues. The germline gives CDR1 MDHEN, CDR2 SYDVKM. J lost 10 bases, V lost 6 bases, and 11 bases had no gene match.

The chain has TRBV4-3 and TRBJ2-7; D perhaps matches TRBD2 (5 bases). V was shortened by 0 bases and J by 6 bases, with 12 bases between the two germline ends. The CDR3 spans 14 residues. The germline CDR1 and CDR2 sequences are LGHNA and YSLEER. In DNA form, the CDR3 reads TGCGCCAGCAGCCAAGATGGCGGGTACTCCGAGCAGTACTTC. Amino acids: CASSQDGGYSEQYF.

This clone showed up just once. At the DNA level, this CDR3 is encoded by other sequences in the same sample as well. The chain couples TRBV6-5 to TRBJ2-7; 12 nucleotides match TRBD1. The CDR3 spans 14 residues. V shed 7 bases, J shed 2 bases, and the junction held 3 bases outside the gene matches. Germline V gives CDR1 MNHEY, CDR2 SVGAGI. CDR3 residues: CASKRDRGPYEQYF. DNA of the CDR3: TGTGCCAGCAAAAGGGACAGGGGGCCCTACGAGCAGTACTTC.

V and J are TRBV30 and TRBJ2-7; perhaps TRBD1 as D (5 bases). Trimming removed 7 bases at V and 3 bases at J, with 10 bases between. Germline V gives CDR1 GTSNPN, CDR2 SVGIG (reference sequence). The CDR3 is 11 amino acids. Here the CDR3 DNA reads TGTGCCTCCACGACAGACTACGAGCAGTACTTC. Translated: CASTTDYEQYF. The full variable domain, with the rest looked up from reference TRBV30 and TRBJ2-7, is SQTIHQWPATLVQPVGSPLSLECTVEGTSNPNLYWYRQAAGRGLQLLFYSVGIGQISSEVPQNLSASRPQDRQFILSSKKLLLSDSGFYLCASTTDYEQYFGPGTRLTVT.

Concerning this clone itself: The same CDR3 also results from other DNA sequences found in this sample. Here the CDR3 reads CASSRGTGVSYEQYF. The CDR3, as DNA: TGCGCCAGCAGCCGTGGGACAGGGGTGTCCTACGAGCAGTACTTC. The chain is built from TRBV4-1 and TRBJ2-7; 10 bases fit TRBD1. V was pared by 4 bases and J by 1 base, with 4 bases of the junction left unmatched. The CDR3 is 15 amino acids. Germline V lookup: CDR1 MGHRA, CDR2 YSYEKL.

The chain recombines TRBV25-1 with TRBJ1-1; possible D gene TRBD1, 5 bases. The germline gives CDR1 MGHDK, CDR2 SYGVNS. V lost 10 bases, J lost 1 base, and 13 bases lay in between. This CDR3 spans 13 amino acids. As DNA, the CDR3 is TGTGCCACCCGGGCGGGGGAGAACACTGAAGCTTTCTTT. Translated: CATRAGENTEAFF. The full variable domain, completed using reference TRBV25-1 and TRBJ1-1, is EADIYQTPRYLVIGTGKKITLECSQTMGHDKMYWYQQDPGMELHLIHYSYGVNSTEKGDLSSESTVSRIRTEHFPLTLESARPSHTSQYLCATRAGENTEAFFGQGTRLTVV.

The V and J genes are TRBV7-9 and TRBJ2-5; a possible D gene is TRBD2 (6 bases). The CDR3 totals 15 residues. V gave up 2 bases and J gave up 2 bases, with 12 bases separating them. CDR1 and CDR2 from the germline V gene are SEHNR and FQNEAQ (reference sequence). CDR3 DNA: TGTGCCAGCAGCTTACTGGGACTTATACAAGAGACCCAGTACTTC. Encoded protein: CASSLLGLIQETQYF.